This record covers a single TCR beta chain. The antigen is unknown. The data were obtained in a study of cytomegalovirus exposure and HLA in healthy donors. The wider study: The same platform was used for the 100 to 150 validation repertoires and the approximately 670 first-cohort repertoires, a later analysis reported.

General study points: Under in vitro conditions, a few CMV-associated chains were confirmed as specific for CMV antigens. The study recorded over 150 TCR beta chains that were cytomegalovirus-associated. Both high specificity and high sensitivity reportedly marked the classifier's diagnosis of cytomegalovirus status.

The protocol was immunoSEQ multiplex PCR, while the TCRdb copy is restricted to in-frame clones and leaves out a portion. The sample holds 300,000 to 450,000 clones, 80% to 90% seen once. Trimming cost V 10 bases and J 3 bases, with 22 bases left between them. CDR3 length: 15 residues. Germline V gene data show CDR1 as MDHEN and CDR2 as SYDVKM. The material sequenced was PBMCs. V is TRBV28 and J is TRBJ2-7; perhaps TRBD2 as D (5 bases). The clonotype originates from a woman aged 18-29 years in good health and CMV-seronegative. The CDR3 sequence: CATSVGVTSFYEQYF. The CDR3 DNA sequence: TGTGCCACCTCGGTCGGGGTGACTTCCTTCTACGAGCAGTACTTC.